Reported below is one T cell receptor (beta chain). The antigen is not known. The sample is drawn from a study of long-term antiretroviral therapy in people with HIV. At the survey level, the v3.0 immunoSEQ assay was run. Repertoires were generated with immunoSEQ multiplex PCR, while TCRdb's copy carries only in-frame clones and drops some. The sample has some 45,000 clones, more than 75% seen once. CDR1 and CDR2 from the germline V gene are PRHDT and FYEKMQ (reference sequence). This CDR3 is 16 amino acids long. Trimming pared 5 bases from V and 2 bases from J, leaving 19 bases between. Findings of the study overall: Regardless of time point, clones expanded before ART dominated the repertoire.

Specimens retained roughly 0.95-11 million cryopreserved PBMC preceding DNA extraction. The V and J genes are TRBV13 and TRBJ2-7; no firm D call. The sequence derives from a woman aged 50 to 65 with HIV. The source was unsorted PBMCs, collected 0.1 years before starting antiretroviral therapy. CDR3 nucleotides: TGTGCCAGCAGCCCGACCGTCCCGGGCGAGACCTACGAGCAGTACTTC. Amino acid sequence: CASSPTVPGETYEQYF. Looking up the rest from reference TRBV13 and TRBJ2-7 gives the full variable domain: AAGVIQSPRHLIKEKRETATLKCYPIPRHDTVYWYQQGPGQDPQFLISFYEKMQSDKGSIPDRFSAQQFSDYHSELNMSSLELGDSALYFCASSPTVPGETYEQYFGPGTRLTVT.